A single sample is the source of the 14 T cell receptor beta chains below, sequenced in a study of T cell responses to AZD1222 COVID-19 vaccine (dated by TCRdb to the early 2020s). The intended sense of this specimen's time point label: about 28 days (+/-7) after the second vaccine dose. The protocol used for the library was the immunoSEQ multiplex PCR assay. In TCRdb, the immuneACCESS table is reduced to in-frame sequences with V and J assigned. These tables do not hold every clone; where another copy was compared, an unresolved V gene accounts for under half, and the others remain unexplained. The sample data list about 99,000 clones, and approximately 89% of these were observed just once. Jointly, the top ten make up 8% to 8.5% of the sample. The sequencing here drew on peripheral blood, taken 28 days after the second AZD1222 dose. These receptors all stem from an adult who received the AZD1222 COVID-19 vaccine.

This clone has only one observation. This sequence joins TRBV28 and TRBJ1-5, with D perhaps TRBD1 (5 bases). CDR3 size: 14 residues. Trimming cost V 8 bases and J 2 bases, with 13 bases left between them. From germline, CDR1 is MDHEN and CDR2 SYDVKM. The CDR3 loop reads CASSNAGGNQPQHF. CDR3 coding DNA: TGTGCCAGCTCCAATGCGGGGGGCAATCAGCCCCAGCATTTT.

This clone was seen a handful of times. The chain has TRBV12-3 or TRBV12-4 and TRBJ2-1; D is possibly TRBD2 (5 bases). V lost 3 bases and J 8 bases, leaving 5 bases between the germline ends. The CDR3 loop spans 11 amino acids. The CDR3 DNA follows: TGTGCCAGCAGTTTCGGGGATGAGCAGTTCTTC. This gives the protein CASSFGDEQFF.

The gene calls are TRBV21-1 and TRBJ1-2. TRBV21-1 is annotated as a pseudogene. This CDR3 has 15 amino acids. The CDR3 nucleotides are TGTGCCAGCACCCCCCCTAATCGGGAAGACTATGGCTACACCTTC. Protein product: CASTPPNREDYGYTF.

The rearrangement uses TRBV7-8 and TRBJ1-1; D may be TRBD1 (5 bases). Germline-derived CDR1 and CDR2 are SGHVS and FQNEAQ. The CDR3 length is 16 residues. Trimming removed 2 bases at V and 0 bases at J, with 13 bases between. The CDR3 DNA is TGTGCCAGCAGCTTACGAGGGGCGGGCCTGAACACTGAAGCTTTCTTT. This sequence encodes CASSLRGAGLNTEAFF.

J is TRBJ2-2 and V is TRBV10-2; D is perhaps TRBD1 or TRBD2 (5 bases each). The CDR3 length is 15 residues. Germline V CDR1 and CDR2: WSHSY, SAAADI. The V and J ends lost 7 bases and 7 bases respectively, with 19 bases between them. This CDR3 reads CASKYGGEGVGELFF. CDR3 bases: TGCGCCAGCAAATATGGGGGAGAAGGGGTCGGGGAGCTGTTTTTT.

This sequence joins TRBV28 and TRBJ2-1; D not resolved. V was clipped by 3 bases and J by 5 bases, with 11 bases between them. The CDR3 consists of 14 residues. Germline values: CDR1 MDHEN, CDR2 SYDVKM. The DNA of the CDR3 is TGTGCCAGCAGTTTTGTAAATACCAACAATGAGCAGTTCTTC. Translating gives CASSFVNTNNEQFF.

The rearrangement links TRBV3-1 (or the pseudogene TRBV3-2) to TRBJ1-2, with TRBD1 identical over 7 bases. Germline values: CDR1 LGHDT, CDR2 YNNKEL (reference sequence). Germline trimming cut 4 bases from V and 6 bases from J; bases unmatched to any gene: 17. This CDR3 region has 17 residues. As DNA, the CDR3 is TGTGCCAGCAGCCTAGGATCACAGGGGAGGAAAAGTGATGGCTACACCTTC. Encoded protein: CASSLGSQGRKSDGYTF.

The chain couples TRBV7-2 to TRBJ1-4, with D unresolved. V lost 1 base to trimming and J lost 4 bases, with 16 bases between them. This CDR3 region has 17 residues. Germline CDR1 SGHTA, CDR2 FQGNSA. The CDR3 is CASSLVLAPAFNEKLFF. The CDR3 DNA is TGTGCCAGCAGCTTAGTTTTGGCCCCAGCCTTTAATGAAAAACTGTTTTTT.

This rearrangement joins TRBV7-2 to TRBJ2-2; D is unresolved. Germline CDR1 SGHTA, CDR2 FQGNSA. The CDR3 has 13 amino acids. Trimming stripped 0 bases from V and 7 bases from J, with 6 bases between. Written as DNA, the CDR3 is TGTGCCAGCAGCTTAGCGTTTATCGGGGAGCTGTTTTTT. Its protein product is CASSLAFIGELFF.

CDR3 DNA sequence: TGTGCCAGCTCACCAGGGGACACAAATTCACCCCTCCACTTT. Protein sequence: CASSPGDTNSPLHF. V usage is TRBV18 and J usage is TRBJ1-6; a possible D gene is TRBD1 (6 bases). This CDR3 region has 14 residues. The germline CDR1 and CDR2 sequences are KGHSH and LQKENI. Trimming pared 2 bases from V and 7 bases from J, leaving 9 bases between.

The chain joins TRBV7-6 to TRBJ2-3; no firm D call. V was clipped by 2 bases and J by 4 bases, with 16 bases between them. CDR1 and CDR2 (germline): SGHVS, FNYEAQ. CDR3 size: 16 residues. CDR3 protein: CASSLSPPLAADTQYF. CDR3 coding DNA: TGTGCCAGCAGCTTATCCCCACCGTTGGCGGCAGATACGCAGTATTTT. The whole variable domain, filled in from reference TRBV7-6 and TRBJ2-3, reads GAGVSQSPRYKVTKRGQDVALRCDPISGHVSLYWYRQALGQGPEFLTYFNYEAQQDKSGLPNDRFSAERPEGSISTLTIQRTEQRDSAMYRCASSLSPPLAADTQYFGPGTRLTVL.

The rearrangement links TRBV28 to TRBJ1-5, with D possibly being TRBD1 (5 bases). The CDR3 is 15 residues long. Germline-derived CDR1 and CDR2 are MDHEN and SYDVKM. Trimming shortened V by 1 base and J by 1 base, and 8 bases separated the two germline ends. As DNA, the CDR3 is TGTGCCAGCAGTTTATCAGGGAACAGCAATCAGCCCCAGCATTTT. Encoded protein: CASSLSGNSNQPQHF.

V gene TRBV19 combines with J gene TRBJ2-3; no definite D call. The germline V gene has CDR1 LNHDA and CDR2 SQIVND (reference sequence). V was clipped by 3 bases and J by 0 bases, with 10 bases between them. The CDR3 is 15 amino acids. This chain's CDR3 is CASSITGLSTDTQYF. DNA for the CDR3: TGTGCCAGTAGTATTACGGGCCTTAGCACAGATACGCAGTATTTT.

This chain joins TRBV6-2 or TRBV6-3 and TRBJ1-2; D gene ambiguous. CDR1 is MNHEY, CDR2 SVGEGT, per germline. V was cut by 2 bases and J by 6 bases, with 4 bases left in between. The CDR3 length is 11 residues. The CDR3 region is CASSYPNGYTF. Here the CDR3 DNA reads TGTGCCAGCAGTTACCCCAATGGCTACACCTTC.